These T cell receptor beta chains were read from a single sample in a study of a mutant IDH1 vaccine in newly diagnosed glioma. Their antigen targets remain unknown. The protocol was immunoSEQ multiplex PCR, while the TCRdb copy is restricted to in-frame clones and leaves out a portion. The repertoire holds 26,000 or so clones, with around four fifths as singletons. Sequenced here: PBMCs, sampled from a glioma patient whose treatment included an IDH1 peptide vaccine. The receptors shown here come from a man aged 30 to 45 with glioma. CDR3s leave out the opening cysteine and the closing phenylalanine or tryptophan. Fields, in order: clone size, V gene, CDR3 protein. The size entry is marked missing in some rows and otherwise reads once, few, many or a size class.

NA TRBV25-1 ASRDERGSRVNYGYT
NA TRBV4-3 ASSQDPPGLAGGTQY
NA TRBV6-5 ASRDPGKSEQY
few TRBV7-9 ASSLNDEKLF
once TRBV7-8 ASSFSPPEIYEQY
NA TRBV5-1 ASSSDSNYEQY
NA TRBV7-2 ATGTGNEKLF
NA TRBV19 ASSTWDRGMEETQY
NA TRBV7-2 ASSPREPQGYEQY
NA TRBV20-1 NQRSQETQY
once TRBV9 ASSVGGDSNQPQH
NA TRBV5-6 ASSPGPNEKLF
once TRBV28 ASLSRDPIFFATNEKLF
NA TRBV6-5 ASSATVAGSYEQY
NA TRBV5-1 ASSLEAADNSPLH
NA TRBV6-5 ASSYGIRERDTQY
NA TRBV5-6 ASSLAPGHGTGGRSQH
NA TRBV5-4 ASSLDQGGAEAF
NA TRBV7-9 ASSFLDRVDEKLF
medium-sized TRBV30 AGVRNTEAF
few TRBV6-5 ASSYSTELNTEAF
NA TRBV10-3 AISDTDSYEQY
NA TRBV4-1 ASSQGRGQSYEQY
NA TRBV2 ASSLQSPGTGDTIY
NA TRBV27 ASGGSGEQY
NA TRBV14 ASSLLPGTGYTKVTGELF
NA TRBV6-6 ASSYGIPDTEAF
NA TRBV10-2 ASSPPQGPYGYT
NA TRBV7-2 ASSPKGLNQF
NA TRBV11-2 ASSSGTGVYEQY
NA TRBV6-6 ASSYSRDEAF
NA TRBV5-1 ASSPGQGGSYEQY
NA TRBV6-1 ASRGTDGSAGELF
once TRBV5-6 ASSLYAGDNSPLH
NA TRBV25-1 ASSPGTGSYGYT
NA TRBV29-1 SIRLADTQY
NA TRBV29-1 SERTGGVNTEAF
NA TRBV19 ASSSTGAGNTIY
NA TRBV6-5 ASSYSNGGHYEQY
NA TRBV29-1 SVGQGDSYEQY